The 30 T cell receptor beta chains below were found in one sample sequenced in a study of T cell repertoires in cytomegalovirus infection. In TCRdb, the reads were re-called with MiXCR into one record per CDR3 protein. The table shows approximately 500,000 distinct CDR3 sequences, with more than 15% occurring only once. Sequencing was carried out using CD8+ T cells from PBMCs. These receptors all stem from a human donor in good health (CMV status not recorded). Some clones in this sample may be carry-over from other donors' samples.

This chain's CDR3 is CATSRYRDRGVGSEAFF. The CDR3 DNA follows: TGTGCCACCAGCAGATACCGGGACAGGGGGGTCGGCAGTGAAGCTTTCTTT. This chain links TRBV15 with TRBJ1-1; TRBD1 matches 11 bases. This CDR3 is built from 17 residues. Germline V gives CDR1 LNHNV, CDR2 YYDKDF (reference sequence). Trimming removed 2 bases from V and 7 bases from J; junction bases left unmatched: 12.

This clonotype was seen repeatedly, ten times or more. The rearrangement joins TRBV7-8 to TRBJ2-7; 11 nucleotides align to TRBD2. The length of the CDR3 is 16 residues. The V gene's germline CDR1 is SGHVS and CDR2 FQNEAQ. V was clipped by 6 bases and J by 2 bases; unmatched bases: 9. DNA for the CDR3: TGTGCCAGCAGACCCTCACTAGCGGGGGTACCCTACGAGCAGTACTTC. It yields the protein CASRPSLAGVPYEQYF.

The chain employs TRBV20-1 and TRBJ2-7; TRBD1 aligns across 8 bases. J was trimmed by 4 bases and V by 4 bases; bases with no gene match: 3. The germline gives CDR1 DFQATT, CDR2 SNEGSKA (reference sequence). The CDR3 sequence is 12 residues long. DNA of the CDR3: TGCAGTGCTAACAGACAGGGGTACGAGCAGTACTTC. Protein product: CSANRQGYEQYF.

In this sample, this clonotype turned up many times. The J gene is TRBJ1-5, the V gene TRBV12-3 or TRBV12-4; D is perhaps TRBD1 (5 bases). The CDR3 sequence is 16 residues long. V gave up 4 bases and J gave up 4 bases, with 17 bases separating them. The CDR3 sequence: CASSWGPLGGNQPQHF. CDR3 coding DNA: TGTGCCAGCAGTTGGGGTCCCCTGGGGGGGAATCAGCCCCAGCATTTT.

This clonotype was recorded a few times. The chain has TRBV18 and TRBJ1-1; D is unresolved. CDR3 length: 13 residues. Germline V gene sequence: CDR1 KGHSH, CDR2 LQKENI. Trimming removed 0 bases at V and 9 bases at J, with 11 bases between. The CDR3 DNA sequence: TGTGCCAGCTCACCACCGATGAAGGGCCAAGCTTTCTTT. Protein product: CASSPPMKGQAFF. Complete variable domain (other parts from reference TRBV18 and TRBJ1-1): NAGVMQNPRHLVRRRGQEARLRCSPMKGHSHVYWYRQLPEEGLKFMVYLQKENIIDESGMPKERFSAEFPKEGPSILRIQQVVRGDSAAYFCASSPPMKGQAFFGQGTRLTVV.

This clonotype has ten or more counts. V usage is TRBV7-9 and J usage is TRBJ2-6; 9 bases map to TRBD1. The CDR3 runs to 19 residues. The V gene's germline CDR1 is SEHNR and CDR2 FQNEAQ (reference sequence). J gave up 2 bases and V 3 bases, and 11 bases lay outside the gene matches. The CDR3 region has the DNA TGTGCCAGCAGCTTTAGCCCCTACAGGGGGCGGCCTGGGGCCAACGTCCTGACTTTC. It codes for CASSFSPYRGRPGANVLTF.

The table lists this clonotype with a few counts. This chain joins TRBV10-2 and TRBJ1-4; 7 positions agree with TRBD1. Unmatched junction bases numbered 6, after V lost 6 bases and J lost 5 bases. Germline CDR1 and CDR2: WSHSY and SAAADI. This CDR3 region has 14 residues. The CDR3 sequence is CASRAGQSNEKLFF. The CDR3 bases are TGCGCCAGCAGGGCGGGACAGAGCAATGAAAAACTGTTTTTT.

The chain is built from TRBV4-2 and TRBJ2-2; D is uncertain. V was trimmed by 3 bases and J by 3 bases, leaving 8 bases between them. The CDR3 consists of 14 residues. The germline V gene has CDR1 LGHNA and CDR2 YNFKEQ. DNA for the CDR3: TGTGCCAGCAGCCACCCAAGGGACACCGGGGAGCTGTTTTTT. This codes for CASSHPRDTGELFF.

In its sample, this clonotype was seen a few times. The chain couples TRBV27 to TRBJ2-7; 11 nucleotides align to TRBD2. From germline, CDR1 is MNHEY and CDR2 SMNVEV (reference sequence). J was trimmed by 1 base and V by 5 bases; bases with no gene match: 7. The CDR3 has 16 residues. CDR3 bases: TGTGCCAGCAGTCCGCTAGGGACTAGCGGTTCCTACGAGCAGTACTTC. Translating it yields CASSPLGTSGSYEQYF.

The rearrangement joins TRBV25-1 to TRBJ2-5; the match to TRBD2 covers 9 bases. CDR1 MGHDK and CDR2 SYGVNS come from the germline V gene. CDR3 length equals 17 residues. Trimming took 3 bases from V and 2 from J; bases not matched to a gene: 10. CDR3 DNA: TGTGCCAGCAGTGATCGAACTAGCGGGCCTTTTCAAGAGACCCAGTACTTC. Translating gives CASSDRTSGPFQETQYF.

This clonotype was counted between two and nine times. This chain uses TRBV5-1 with TRBJ1-2, with TRBD1 as a possible D gene (5 bases). Germline loops: CDR1 SGHRS, CDR2 YFSETQ. CDR3 length equals 14 residues. V lost 0 bases and J 4 bases, leaving 10 bases between the germline ends. The CDR3, as DNA: TGCGCCAGCAGCTTGGAGACAGCTCTCTATGGCTACACCTTC. Encoded protein: CASSLETALYGYTF.

The V call is TRBV27, the J call TRBJ2-1; TRBD1 matches 8 bases. CDR3 length: 15 amino acids. Unmatched junction bases numbered 6, after V lost 6 bases and J lost 2 bases. Germline lookup yields CDR1 MNHEY and CDR2 SMNVEV (reference sequence). For the CDR3, the DNA is TGTGCCAGCAGCGTCCGGACAGGGCCCTACAATGAGCAGTTCTTC. It codes for CASSVRTGPYNEQFF.

This clonotype was counted a few times. V is TRBV15 and J is TRBJ2-7; 9 bases match TRBD1. Trimming at V came to 3 bases and at J to 6 bases, leaving 3 bases not matched to a gene. This CDR3 has 13 amino acids. Germline CDR1 reads LNHNV; CDR2 reads YYDKDF (reference sequence). The CDR3 sequence is CATSSGQGPEQYF. The DNA of the CDR3 is TGTGCCACCAGCAGTGGACAGGGGCCCGAGCAGTACTTC.

This clonotype appeared many times. The V call is TRBV11-2, the J call TRBJ2-7; no definite D call. The CDR3 is 14 amino acids. Between the trimmed V and J ends, which lost 0 bases and 3 bases, there was a span of 9 bases. Germline-derived CDR1 and CDR2 are SGHAT and FQNNGV. The CDR3 nucleotides are TGTGCCAGCAGCTTAGATAAGGGCGGCTACGAGCAGTACTTC. Translation: CASSLDKGGYEQYF.

This clonotype was counted ten times or more. The rearrangement links TRBV10-3 to TRBJ1-2; 9 nucleotides line up with TRBD1. Germline loops: CDR1 ENHRY, CDR2 SYGVKD. The CDR3 is 15 amino acids. The ends lost 3 bases at V and 4 bases at J; junction bases unmatched: 6. This chain's CDR3 is CAISDRGQGGYGYTF. The CDR3, as DNA: TGTGCCATCAGTGACCGGGGACAGGGTGGCTATGGCTACACCTTC.

The chain couples TRBV5-8 to TRBJ1-6, with a weak D call TRBD1 (6 bases). V was shortened by 4 bases and J by 8 bases, with 13 bases between the two germline ends. This CDR3 comprises 14 residues. Germline lookup yields CDR1 SGHTS and CDR2 YDEGEE. CDR3 coding DNA: TGTGCCAGCAGCCCCCGCAGGGGTTATTCACCCCTCCACTTT. Translation gives CASSPRRGYSPLHF.

This chain's CDR3 is CASSILAAVNTEAFF. The CDR3 DNA sequence: TGCGCCAGCAGCATCCTAGCGGCGGTGAACACTGAAGCTTTCTTT. V usage is TRBV5-1 and J usage is TRBJ1-1; no definite D call. Trimming took off 4 bases at V and 0 bases at J, with 13 bases between the two ends. Per the germline V gene, CDR1 is SGHRS and CDR2 is YFSETQ. The CDR3 length is 15 residues.

This clonotype was detected only a few times. This chain connects TRBV24-1 to TRBJ1-5; D might be TRBD1 (6 bases). In germline, CDR1 is KGHDR, CDR2 SFDVKD. The CDR3 spans 16 residues. V dropped 3 bases and J dropped 1 base, with 12 bases sitting between them. The CDR3 sequence is CATSDGAQGSNQPQHF. The CDR3 nucleotides are TGTGCCACCAGTGATGGGGCACAGGGAAGCAATCAGCCCCAGCATTTT.

The chain recombines TRBV10-3 with TRBJ2-7; TRBD2 matches 15 bases. Per the germline V gene, CDR1 is ENHRY and CDR2 is SYGVKD. The ends lost 2 bases at V and 4 bases at J; junction bases unmatched: 9. CDR3 length: 18 residues. The CDR3, as DNA: TGTGCCATCAGTGAGACCAGGACTAGCGGGGGGGCCGTGTACGAGCAGTACTTC. Its protein product is CAISETRTSGGAVYEQYF.

The V call is TRBV4-1, the J call TRBJ1-5, with D possibly matching TRBD1 (6 bases). Germline CDR1 MGHRA, CDR2 YSYEKL. The CDR3 extends over 18 amino acids. Trimming shortened V by 0 bases and J by 6 bases, and 21 bases separated the two germline ends. The CDR3 coding sequence is TGCGCCAGCAGCCAAGACCCTTTACCGCCCGGGGGGGCTCAGCCCCAGCATTTT. This sequence encodes CASSQDPLPPGGAQPQHF.

Concerning this clonotype itself: This could be a read error, since a much larger clone is one nucleotide away. This CDR3 is missing its conserved last phenylalanine or tryptophan, likely due to a read error. The gene calls are TRBV11-1 and TRBJ2-7; D perhaps matches TRBD1 (6 bases). There are 15 residues in the CDR3. Trimming took off 3 bases at V and 4 bases at J, with 16 bases between the two ends. Germline CDR1 reads SGHAT; CDR2 reads FQDESV (reference sequence). Written as DNA, the CDR3 is TGTGCCAGCAGCTTGACAGGATTGGGGGAATACGAGCAGTACTTA. Its protein product is CASSLTGLGEYEQYL.

This clonotype came up many times. The chain recombines TRBV6-2 or TRBV6-3 with TRBJ1-2; TRBD1 agrees at 7 bases. This CDR3 has 15 residues. Trimming took 6 bases from V and 0 from J; bases not matched to a gene: 7. Per germline, CDR1 MNHEY and CDR2 SVGEGT. The CDR3 nucleotides are TGTGCCAGCAGCTGGACAGGAAATACTAACTATGGCTACACCTTC. Protein sequence: CASSWTGNTNYGYTF.

This clonotype was counted only a few times. V is TRBV10-1 and J is TRBJ1-2; D unclear. V lost 4 bases to trimming and J lost 8 bases, with 17 bases between them. Germline V CDR1 and CDR2: WNHNN, SYGVQD (reference sequence). The CDR3 sequence is 14 residues long. The CDR3 bases are TGCGCCAGCAGTGCCCCCGCTGCCCAGCGGGGCTACACCTTC. This gives the protein CASSAPAAQRGYTF.

Note on this clonotype: This could be a read error, since a much larger clone is one nucleotide away. The rearrangement uses TRBV6-6 and TRBJ1-2, with D perhaps matching TRBD1 (6 bases). CDR3 length equals 14 residues. Germline CDR1 reads MNHNY; CDR2 reads SVGAGI (reference sequence). In nucleotides, the CDR3 is TGTACCAGCAGTTACGGGGGGGCTATCTATGGCTACACCTTC. Residues: CTSSYGGAIYGYTF.

This clonotype was seen only a few times. Germline and junction disagree at one end, which may indicate a read error. This chain connects TRBV7-7 to TRBJ2-1; TRBD1 aligns across 12 bases. Looked up from germline, CDR1 is SSHAT and CDR2 is FNYEAQ (reference sequence). The length of the CDR3 is 16 residues. The CDR3 DNA reads as TGTGCTAGCAGCTTAGGGGCCGGGACAGGGGGCGATGAGCAGTTCTTC. Residues: CASSLGAGTGGDEQFF.

This rearrangement joins TRBV9 to TRBJ2-5; 10 nucleotides agree with TRBD2. V dropped 2 bases and J dropped 0; count of bases not matched to a gene: 4. Germline V lookup: CDR1 SGDLS, CDR2 YYNGEE. The CDR3 is 16 amino acids. Written as DNA, the CDR3 is TGTGCCAGCAGCGTCACCGGGACTAGCGACCAAGAGACCCAGTACTTC. Its translation: CASSVTGTSDQETQYF.

This clonotype was detected ten times or more. This chain links TRBV7-9 with TRBJ2-1, with 12 nucleotides matching TRBD2. Germline trimming cut 5 bases from V and 9 bases from J; bases unmatched to any gene: 8. Per germline, CDR1 SEHNR and CDR2 FQNEAQ (reference sequence). The CDR3 totals 15 residues. CDR3 loop: CASSHSSGRVSEQFF. The CDR3 nucleotides read TGTGCCAGCAGCCATTCTAGCGGGAGGGTTAGTGAGCAGTTCTTC.

This rearrangement joins TRBV7-9 to TRBJ2-7, with 11 bases aligning to TRBD1. Looked up from germline, CDR1 is SEHNR and CDR2 is FQNEAQ (reference sequence). The CDR3 consists of 15 residues. V gave up 5 bases and J gave up 6 bases; unmatched junction bases: 9. The CDR3 reads CASSPAGQGAIEQYF. In DNA form, the CDR3 reads TGTGCCAGCAGCCCCGCAGGACAGGGGGCGATCGAGCAGTACTTC.

This clonotype appeared many times. V usage is TRBV27 and J usage is TRBJ1-1; a weak D match, TRBD1 (5 bases). This CDR3 spans 16 amino acids. Germline-derived CDR1 and CDR2 are MNHEY and SMNVEV (reference sequence). Trimming took 5 bases from V and 0 from J, leaving 16 bases between them. CDR3 DNA: TGTGCCAGCAGTCCCTCAAAAGGGGATATGAACACTGAAGCTTTCTTT. Translating it yields CASSPSKGDMNTEAFF.

Concerning this clonotype: Germline is not matched at one junction end, which may reflect a read error. The chain couples TRBV27 to TRBJ2-3; TRBD2 is a possible D gene (5 bases). Looked up from germline, CDR1 is MNHEY and CDR2 is SMNVEV (reference sequence). The CDR3 has 16 amino acids. The CDR3 sequence: CASSLSFSVGTDTHYF. The CDR3 DNA reads as TGTGCCAGCAGTTTATCGTTTAGCGTAGGCACAGATACGCATTATTTT.